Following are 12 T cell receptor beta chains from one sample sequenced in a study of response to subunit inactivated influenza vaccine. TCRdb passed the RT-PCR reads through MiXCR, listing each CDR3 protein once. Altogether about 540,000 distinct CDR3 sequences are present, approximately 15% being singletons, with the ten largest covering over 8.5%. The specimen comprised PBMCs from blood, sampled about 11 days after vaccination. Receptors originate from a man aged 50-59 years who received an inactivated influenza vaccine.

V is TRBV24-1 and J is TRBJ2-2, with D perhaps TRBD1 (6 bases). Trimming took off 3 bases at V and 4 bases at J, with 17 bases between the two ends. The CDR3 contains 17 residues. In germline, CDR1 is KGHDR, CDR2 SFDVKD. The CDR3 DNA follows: TGTGCCACCAGTGATCCAATGACAGGCAGTACCACCGGGGAGCTGTTTTTT. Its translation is CATSDPMTGSTTGELFF.

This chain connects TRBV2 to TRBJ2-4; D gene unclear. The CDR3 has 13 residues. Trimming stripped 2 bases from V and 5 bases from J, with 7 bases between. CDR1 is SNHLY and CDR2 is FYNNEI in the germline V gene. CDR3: CASSEMAQNIQYF. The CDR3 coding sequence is TGTGCCAGCAGTGAAATGGCCCAAAACATTCAGTACTTC.

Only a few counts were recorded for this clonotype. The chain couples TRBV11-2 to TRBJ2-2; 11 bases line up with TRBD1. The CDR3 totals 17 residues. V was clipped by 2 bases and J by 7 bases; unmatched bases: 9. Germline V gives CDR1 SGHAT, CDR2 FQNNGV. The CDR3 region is CASSLIRTGGRFGELFF. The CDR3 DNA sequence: TGTGCCAGCAGCTTAATAAGGACAGGGGGCCGGTTCGGGGAGCTGTTTTTT.

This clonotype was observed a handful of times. The CDR3 DNA follows: TGTGCCAGCAGTTCCAGGGCGGTAAGTCAGCCCCAGCATTTT. Protein: CASSSRAVSQPQHF. V is TRBV6-5 and J is TRBJ1-5; tentatively, D is TRBD1 (5 bases). The V end lost 4 bases, the J end lost 6 bases, and 13 bases lay between the germline ends. From germline, CDR1 is MNHEY and CDR2 SVGAGI. The CDR3 is 14 amino acids.

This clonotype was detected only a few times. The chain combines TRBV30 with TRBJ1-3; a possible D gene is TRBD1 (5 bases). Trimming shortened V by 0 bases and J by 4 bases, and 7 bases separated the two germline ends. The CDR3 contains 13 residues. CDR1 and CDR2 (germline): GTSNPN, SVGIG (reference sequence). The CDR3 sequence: CAWSVREGNTIYF. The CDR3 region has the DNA TGTGCCTGGAGTGTCAGGGAAGGAAACACCATATATTTT.

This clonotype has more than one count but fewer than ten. The CDR3 region is CATCYPAARVQETQYF. The CDR3 bases are TGTGCCACCTGCTACCCGGCGGCTCGAGTCCAAGAGACCCAGTACTTC. V and J are TRBV6-4 and TRBJ2-5; D gene uncertain. The CDR3 contains 16 residues. The ends were cut back, 10 bases at V and 1 base at J, with 22 bases in the middle. Per the germline V gene, CDR1 is MRHNA and CDR2 is SNTAGT.

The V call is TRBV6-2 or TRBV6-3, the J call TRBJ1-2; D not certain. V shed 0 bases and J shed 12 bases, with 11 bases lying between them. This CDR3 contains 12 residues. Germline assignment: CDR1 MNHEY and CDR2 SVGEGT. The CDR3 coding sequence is TGTGCCAGCAGTTACTCTGGCAGTCCGGACACCTTC. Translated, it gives CASSYSGSPDTF.

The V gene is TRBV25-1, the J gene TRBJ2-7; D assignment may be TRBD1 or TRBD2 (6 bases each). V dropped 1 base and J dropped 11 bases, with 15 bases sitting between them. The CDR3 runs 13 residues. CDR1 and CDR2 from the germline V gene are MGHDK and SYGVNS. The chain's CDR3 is CASSESAGGQEYF. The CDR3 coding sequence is TGTGCCAGCAGTGAATCGGCCGGGGGCCAAGAGTACTTC.

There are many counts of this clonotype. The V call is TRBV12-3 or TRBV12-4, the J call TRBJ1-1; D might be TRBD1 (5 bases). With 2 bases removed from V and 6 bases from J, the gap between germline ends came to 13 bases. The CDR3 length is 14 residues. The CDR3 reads CASSLQGAAAEAFF. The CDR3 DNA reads TGTGCCAGCAGTTTACAAGGGGCGGCCGCTGAAGCTTTCTTT.

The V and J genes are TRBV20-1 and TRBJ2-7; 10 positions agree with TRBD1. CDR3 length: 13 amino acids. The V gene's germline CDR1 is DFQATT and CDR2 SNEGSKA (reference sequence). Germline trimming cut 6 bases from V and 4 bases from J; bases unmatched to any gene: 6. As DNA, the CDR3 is TGCAGTGCCGCCGGGACAGGGGTGTACGAGCAGTACTTC. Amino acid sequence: CSAAGTGVYEQYF.

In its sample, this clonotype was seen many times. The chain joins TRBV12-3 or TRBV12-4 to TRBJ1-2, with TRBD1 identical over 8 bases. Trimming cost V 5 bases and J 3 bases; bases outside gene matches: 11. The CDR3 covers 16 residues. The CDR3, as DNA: TGTGCCAGCAGTCCCGCGAACAGGGGGAGTCACTATGGCTACACCTTC. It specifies CASSPANRGSHYGYTF.

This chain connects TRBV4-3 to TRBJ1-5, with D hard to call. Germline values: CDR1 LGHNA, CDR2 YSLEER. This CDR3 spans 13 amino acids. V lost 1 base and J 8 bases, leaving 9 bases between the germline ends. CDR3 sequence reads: CASSQGVWEPQHF. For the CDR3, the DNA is TGCGCCAGCAGCCAAGGGGTCTGGGAGCCCCAGCATTTT.